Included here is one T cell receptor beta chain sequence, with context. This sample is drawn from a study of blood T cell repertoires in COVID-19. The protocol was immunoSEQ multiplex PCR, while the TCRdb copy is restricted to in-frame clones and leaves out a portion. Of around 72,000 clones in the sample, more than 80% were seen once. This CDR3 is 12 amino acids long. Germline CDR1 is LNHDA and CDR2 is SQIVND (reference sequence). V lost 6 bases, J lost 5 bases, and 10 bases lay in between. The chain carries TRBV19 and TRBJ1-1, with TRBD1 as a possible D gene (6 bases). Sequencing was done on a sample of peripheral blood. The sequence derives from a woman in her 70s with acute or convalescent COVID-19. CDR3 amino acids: CASRDGTTEAFF. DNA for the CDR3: TGTGCCAGTAGGGATGGGACAACTGAAGCTTTCTTT.